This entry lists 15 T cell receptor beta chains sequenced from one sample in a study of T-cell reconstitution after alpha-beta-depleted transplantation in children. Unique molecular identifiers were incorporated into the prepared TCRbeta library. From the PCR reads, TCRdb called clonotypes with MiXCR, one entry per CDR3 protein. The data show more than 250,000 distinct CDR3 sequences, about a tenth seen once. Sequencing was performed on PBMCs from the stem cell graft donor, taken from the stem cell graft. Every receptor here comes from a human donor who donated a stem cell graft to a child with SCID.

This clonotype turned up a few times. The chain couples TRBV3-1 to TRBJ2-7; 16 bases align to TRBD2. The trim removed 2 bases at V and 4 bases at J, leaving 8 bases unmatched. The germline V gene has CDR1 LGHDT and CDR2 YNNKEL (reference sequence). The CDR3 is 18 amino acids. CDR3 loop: CASSQLGLAGGTRYEQYF. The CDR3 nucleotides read TGTGCCAGCAGCCAATTGGGACTAGCGGGGGGGACCAGGTACGAGCAGTACTTC.

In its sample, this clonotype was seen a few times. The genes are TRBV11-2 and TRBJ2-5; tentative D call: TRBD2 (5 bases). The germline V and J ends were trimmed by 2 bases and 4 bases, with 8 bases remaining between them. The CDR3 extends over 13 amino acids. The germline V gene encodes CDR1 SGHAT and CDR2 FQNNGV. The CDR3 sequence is CASSLWSGETQYF. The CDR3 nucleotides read TGTGCCAGCAGCTTATGGAGCGGAGAGACCCAGTACTTC.

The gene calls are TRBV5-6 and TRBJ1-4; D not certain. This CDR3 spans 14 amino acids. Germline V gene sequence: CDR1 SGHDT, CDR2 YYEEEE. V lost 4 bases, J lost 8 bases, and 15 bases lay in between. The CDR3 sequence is CASSAAGGGEKLFF. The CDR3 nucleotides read TGTGCCAGCAGCGCTGCGGGAGGTGGAGAAAAACTGTTTTTT.

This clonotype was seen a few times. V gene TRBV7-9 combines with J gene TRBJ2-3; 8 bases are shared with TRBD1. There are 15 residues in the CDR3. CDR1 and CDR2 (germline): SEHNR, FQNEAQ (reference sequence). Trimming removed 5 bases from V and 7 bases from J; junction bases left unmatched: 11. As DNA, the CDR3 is TGTGCCAGCAGCCGTCCGGGACAGGAAATGCATACGCAGTATTTT. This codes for CASSRPGQEMHTQYF.

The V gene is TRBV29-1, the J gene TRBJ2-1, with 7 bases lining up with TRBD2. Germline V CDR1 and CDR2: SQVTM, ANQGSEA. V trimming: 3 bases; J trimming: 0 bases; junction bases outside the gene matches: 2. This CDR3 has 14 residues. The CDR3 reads CSVDGEGSYNEQFF. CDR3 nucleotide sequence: TGCAGCGTTGATGGGGAGGGCTCCTACAATGAGCAGTTCTTC.

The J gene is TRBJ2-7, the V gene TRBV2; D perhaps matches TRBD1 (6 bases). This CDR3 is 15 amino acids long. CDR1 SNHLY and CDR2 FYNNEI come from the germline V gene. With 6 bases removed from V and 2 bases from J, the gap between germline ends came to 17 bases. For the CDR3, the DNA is TGTGCCAGCAGGGCTGGACAGCTGGGAACCTACGAGCAGTACTTC. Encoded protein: CASRAGQLGTYEQYF. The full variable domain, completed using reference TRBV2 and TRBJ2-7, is EPEVTQTPSHQVTQMGQEVILRCVPISNHLYFYWYRQILGQKVEFLVSFYNNEISEKSEIFDDQFSVERPDGSNFTLKIRSTKLEDSAMYFCASRAGQLGTYEQYFGPGTRLTVT.

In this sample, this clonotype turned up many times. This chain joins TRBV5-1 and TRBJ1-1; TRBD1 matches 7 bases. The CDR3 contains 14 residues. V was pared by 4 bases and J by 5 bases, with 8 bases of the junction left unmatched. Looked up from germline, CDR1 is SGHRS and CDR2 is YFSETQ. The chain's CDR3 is CASSTGQPETEAFF. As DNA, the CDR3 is TGCGCCAGCAGCACGGGACAGCCGGAGACTGAAGCTTTCTTT.

CDR3 region: CASSSVRETQYF. The CDR3 DNA follows: TGTGCCAGCTCCTCGGTCCGGGAGACCCAGTACTTC. This rearrangement joins TRBV12-3 or TRBV12-4 to TRBJ2-5; D not certain. CDR3 length: 12 amino acids. V was trimmed by 8 bases and J by 5 bases, leaving 12 bases between them.

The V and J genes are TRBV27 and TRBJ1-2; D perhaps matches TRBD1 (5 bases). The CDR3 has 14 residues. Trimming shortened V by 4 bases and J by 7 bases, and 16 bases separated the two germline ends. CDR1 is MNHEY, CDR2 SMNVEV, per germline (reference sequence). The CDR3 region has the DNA TGTGCCAGCAGTTCCCGCCCAGGGCTATCTGGCTACACCTTC. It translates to CASSSRPGLSGYTF.

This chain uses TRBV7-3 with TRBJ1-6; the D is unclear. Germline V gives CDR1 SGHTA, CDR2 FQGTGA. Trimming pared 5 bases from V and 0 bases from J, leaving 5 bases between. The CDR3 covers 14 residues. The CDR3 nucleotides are TGTGCCAGCAGCCGGAACTCCTATAATTCACCCCTCCACTTT. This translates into CASSRNSYNSPLHF.

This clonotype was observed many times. CDR3 protein: CASSGEDTHTGELFF. CDR3 in DNA: TGTGCCAGCAGCGGGGAGGACACACACACCGGGGAGCTGTTTTTT. This chain connects TRBV5-5 to TRBJ2-2; tentatively, D is TRBD2 (6 bases). Germline CDR1 SGHKS, CDR2 YYEKEE (reference sequence). The V end was cut by 4 bases, the J end by 3 bases, with 13 bases between. The CDR3 extends over 15 amino acids.

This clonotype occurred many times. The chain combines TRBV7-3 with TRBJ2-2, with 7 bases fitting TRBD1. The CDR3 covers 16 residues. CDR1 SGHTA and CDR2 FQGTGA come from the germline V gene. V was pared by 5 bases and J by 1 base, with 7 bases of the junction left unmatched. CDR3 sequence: CASSVRGTVNTGELFF. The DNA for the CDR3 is TGTGCCAGCAGCGTCCGAGGGACAGTGAACACCGGGGAGCTGTTTTTT.

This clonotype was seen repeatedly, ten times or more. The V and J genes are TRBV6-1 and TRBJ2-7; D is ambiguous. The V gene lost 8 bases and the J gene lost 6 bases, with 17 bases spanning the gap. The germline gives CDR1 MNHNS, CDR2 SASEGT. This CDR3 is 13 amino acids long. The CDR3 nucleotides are TGTGCCAGCGGTAATATAGAAGGTGGCGAGCAGTACTTC. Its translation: CASGNIEGGEQYF.

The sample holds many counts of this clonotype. The CDR3 bases are TGTGCCAGCAGCTTACAAAATGAGCAGTTCTTC. Protein sequence: CASSLQNEQFF. The V gene is TRBV11-2, the J gene TRBJ2-1; D unresolved. CDR3 length: 11 residues. Germline CDR1 and CDR2: SGHAT and FQNNGV. V dropped 2 bases and J dropped 7 bases, with 3 bases sitting between them.

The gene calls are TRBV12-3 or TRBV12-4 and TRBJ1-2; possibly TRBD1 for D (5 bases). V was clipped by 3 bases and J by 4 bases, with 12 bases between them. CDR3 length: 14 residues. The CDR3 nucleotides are TGTGCCAGCAGTTTTGGCAGGGCGGCCTATGGCTACACCTTC. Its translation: CASSFGRAAYGYTF.